Following are 4 T cell receptor beta chains from one sample sequenced in a study of T cells in Graves' hyperthyroidism and ophthalmopathy. TCR beta CDR3 region amplification was performed from RNA transcripts. The HTBI primer set drove a first-round RT-PCR of the TCR CDR3. TCRdb recomputed calls from the multiplex PCR reads with MiXCR, one row per CDR3 protein. Of 250,000 to 350,000 distinct CDR3 sequences in the sample, roughly 20% were seen once. Sequenced material: blood. All receptors derive from a man aged 25-45 years with Graves' ophthalmopathy.

The rearrangement joins TRBV14 to TRBJ1-2; 10 nucleotides agree with TRBD1. The J segment lost 4 bases and the V segment lost 4 bases, leaving 6 bases of the junction unmatched. From germline, CDR1 is SGHDN and CDR2 FVKESK. There are 15 residues in the CDR3. This CDR3 is CASSRGTGALYGYTF. CDR3 sequence (DNA): TGTGCCAGCAGCCGCGGGACAGGGGCCCTCTATGGCTACACCTTC. Full variable domain (outside the CDR3, taken from reference TRBV14 and TRBJ1-2): EAGVTQFPSHSVIEKGQTVTLRCDPISGHDNLYWYRRVMGKEIKFLLHFVKESKQDESGMPNNRFLAERTGGTYSTLKVQPAELEDSGVYFCASSRGTGALYGYTFGSGTRLTVV.

This clonotype was observed at least ten times. The chain employs TRBV7-3 and TRBJ2-3, with 10 bases identical to TRBD2. Germline lookup yields CDR1 SGHTA and CDR2 FQGTGA. The junction had 5 bases not matched to a gene; V was cut back by 2 bases and J by 6 bases. The CDR3 sequence is 15 residues long. The CDR3 here is CASSLLAGVMDTQYF. In nucleotides, the CDR3 is TGTGCCAGCAGCTTACTAGCGGGAGTTATGGATACGCAGTATTTT.

This clonotype was recorded a few times. The rearrangement links TRBV12-3 or TRBV12-4 to TRBJ1-4; D ambiguous. This CDR3 spans 11 amino acids. V lost 5 bases and J lost 8, with 6 bases in between. CDR3 DNA: TGTGCCAGCAGTCTTACCGAAAAACTGTTTTTT. As protein: CASSLTEKLFF.

The J gene is TRBJ2-1, the V gene TRBV30; 12 bases agree with TRBD2. This CDR3 is built from 16 residues. Trimming removed 8 bases from V and 9 bases from J; junction bases left unmatched: 17. Germline values: CDR1 GTSNPN, CDR2 SVGIG (reference sequence). The CDR3 nucleotides are TGTGCCAGTACCATGGAGCTAGCGGGAGGGCCCGGTGAGCAGTTCTTC. Amino acids: CASTMELAGGPGEQFF.